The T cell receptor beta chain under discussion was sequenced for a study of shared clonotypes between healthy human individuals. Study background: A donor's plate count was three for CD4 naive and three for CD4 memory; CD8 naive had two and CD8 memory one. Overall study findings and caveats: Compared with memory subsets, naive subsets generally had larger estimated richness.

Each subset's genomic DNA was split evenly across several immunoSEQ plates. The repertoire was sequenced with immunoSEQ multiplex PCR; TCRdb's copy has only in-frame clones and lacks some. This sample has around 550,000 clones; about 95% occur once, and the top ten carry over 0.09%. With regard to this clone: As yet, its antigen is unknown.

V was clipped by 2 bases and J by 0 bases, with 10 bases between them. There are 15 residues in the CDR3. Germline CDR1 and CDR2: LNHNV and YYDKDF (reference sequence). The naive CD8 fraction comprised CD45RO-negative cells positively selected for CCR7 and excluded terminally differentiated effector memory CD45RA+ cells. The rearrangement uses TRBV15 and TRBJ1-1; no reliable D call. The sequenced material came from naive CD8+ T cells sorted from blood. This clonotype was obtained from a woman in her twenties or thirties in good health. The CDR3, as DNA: TGTGCCACCAGCAGAAAGGTTGACATGAACACTGAAGCTTTCTTT. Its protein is CATSRKVDMNTEAFF.